These T cell receptor beta chains were read from a single sample in a study of blood T cells in healthy people across ages. MiXCR, applied by TCRdb to the 5' RACE reads, yields one record per CDR3 protein. The profile shows roughly 930,000 distinct CDR3 sequences, around 48% of them singletons. Material: blood. The receptors come from a young man in good health. Both conserved end residues are trimmed from each CDR3. D genes are given only for firm matches.

V,D,CDR3
TRBV10-2,-,ASSGGGANWEQF
TRBV12-3/TRBV12-4,-,ASGSGLGETQY
TRBV12-3/TRBV12-4,-,ASRAAHPDGYT
TRBV2,-,ASSELVLGDTQY
TRBV20-1,-,SARDGRGSQPQH
TRBV12-3/TRBV12-4,-,ASSQRGRPDQGTGELF
TRBV5-4,-,ASSPRRQGINEQF
TRBV6-1,-,ASSRDNSYYEQY
TRBV29-1,-,SGGGGGNNEQF
TRBV7-9,-,ASSKDTEQY
TRBV9,-,ASSVSGQMNTDTQY
TRBV14,-,ASSQDRLETLTKETQY
TRBV24-1,-,ATSEGNSNQPQH
TRBV25-1,TRBD1,ASSDGGQAIYEQF
TRBV20-1,-,SARRSSVVTGELF
TRBV5-5,-,ASSLPGLPQETQY
TRBV20-1,-,SAKEQGVDIQY
TRBV7-9,TRBD2,ASSPPSASGGGYEQF
TRBV5-1,-,ASSRDGSAEAF
TRBV15,TRBD2,ATSREIFGGANEQF
TRBV3-1,-,ASSQGDRLNTEAF
TRBV7-2,-,ASSLDVETDTQY
TRBV19,-,ASSINTLNTEAF
TRBV18,-,ASSPSTDGTDTQY
TRBV29-1,-,SVEDLGGPTDTQY
TRBV6-2/TRBV6-3,TRBD1,ASSPQGLTVGELF
TRBV7-3,-,ASSTLSRSNTGELF
TRBV6-2/TRBV6-3,-,ASSYLVDVVIRDADTQY
TRBV27,-,ASRRNRDSAYEQY
TRBV20-1,TRBD1,SAGRRQGMADTQY
TRBV6-2/TRBV6-3,-,ASRQGAGPYEQY
TRBV4-1,-,ASSQGYAVSSYEQY